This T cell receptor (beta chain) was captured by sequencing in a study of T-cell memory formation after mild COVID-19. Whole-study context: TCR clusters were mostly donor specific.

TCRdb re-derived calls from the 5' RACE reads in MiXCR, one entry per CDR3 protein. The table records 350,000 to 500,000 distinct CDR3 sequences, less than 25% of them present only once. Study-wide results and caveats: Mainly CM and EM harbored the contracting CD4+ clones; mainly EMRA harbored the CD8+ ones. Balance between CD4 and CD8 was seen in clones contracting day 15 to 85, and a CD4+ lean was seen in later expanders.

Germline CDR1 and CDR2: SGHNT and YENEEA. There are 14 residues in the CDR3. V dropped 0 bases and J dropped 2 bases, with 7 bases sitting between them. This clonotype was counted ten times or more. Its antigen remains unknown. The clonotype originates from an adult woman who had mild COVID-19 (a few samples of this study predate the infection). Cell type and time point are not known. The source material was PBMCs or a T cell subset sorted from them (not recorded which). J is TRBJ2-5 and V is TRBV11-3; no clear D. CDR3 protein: CASSLDISQETQYF. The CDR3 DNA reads TGTGCCAGCAGCTTAGATATCAGTCAAGAGACCCAGTACTTC.